The present T cell receptor (beta chain) was sequenced within a study of shared clonotypes between healthy human individuals. Study conclusions and caveats: Roughly 5% of naive CD4 clonotypes were shared across several donors. Non-shared clonotypes displayed generation probabilities falling below those of clonotypes present in all four donors.

Libraries were prepared by immunoSEQ multiplex PCR; TCRdb keeps only in-frame clonotypes and omits some of them. The sample lists about 340,000 clones; 73% were seen once. The CDR3 is made up of 14 amino acids. Looked up from germline, CDR1 is SNHLY and CDR2 is FYNNEI. Details on this clone: Its specificity is unknown. Just one base apart from a much larger clone, this may be a read error. This specimen includes other DNA sequences encoding the same CDR3.

The clonotype originates from a man in his thirties or forties in good health. Sequencing used memory CD4+ T cells sorted from blood. As for subset: CD45RA-negative fraction. The V call is TRBV2, the J call TRBJ2-5; 8 bases fit TRBD1. CDR3 sequence (DNA): TGTGCCAGCAACCGGGACAGGAATCAAGAGACCCAATACTTC. Translated, it gives CASNRDRNQETQYF.